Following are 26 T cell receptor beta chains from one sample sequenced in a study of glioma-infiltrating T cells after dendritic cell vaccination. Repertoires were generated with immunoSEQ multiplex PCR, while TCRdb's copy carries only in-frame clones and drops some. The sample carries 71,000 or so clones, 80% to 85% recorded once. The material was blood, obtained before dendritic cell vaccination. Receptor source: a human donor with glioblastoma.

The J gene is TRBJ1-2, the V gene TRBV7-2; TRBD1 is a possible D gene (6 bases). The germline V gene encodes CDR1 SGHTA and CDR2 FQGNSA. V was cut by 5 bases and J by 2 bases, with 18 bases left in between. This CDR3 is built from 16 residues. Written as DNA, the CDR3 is TGTGCCAGCAGCCGAGGGGGGGCGGGTCTGAACTATGGCTACACCTTC. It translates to CASSRGGAGLNYGYTF.

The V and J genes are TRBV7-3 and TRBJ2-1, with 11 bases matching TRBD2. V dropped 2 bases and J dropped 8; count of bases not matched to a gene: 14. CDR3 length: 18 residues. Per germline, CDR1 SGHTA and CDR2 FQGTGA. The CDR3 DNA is TGTGCCAGCAGCTTATTTCTCCTAGCGGGGGGTACTGGGGATGAGCAGTTCTTC. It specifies CASSLFLLAGGTGDEQFF. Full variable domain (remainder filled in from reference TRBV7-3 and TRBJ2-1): GAGVSQTPSNKVTEKGKYVELRCDPISGHTALYWYRQSLGQGPEFLIYFQGTGAADDSGLPNDRFFAVRPEGSVSTLKIQRTERGDSAVYLCASSLFLLAGGTGDEQFFGPGTRLTVL.

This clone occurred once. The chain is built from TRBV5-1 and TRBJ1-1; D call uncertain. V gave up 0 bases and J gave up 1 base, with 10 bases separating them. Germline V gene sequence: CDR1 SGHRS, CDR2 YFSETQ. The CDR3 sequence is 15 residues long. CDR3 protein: CASSLAPGWNTEAFF. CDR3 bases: TGCGCCAGCAGCTTGGCGCCGGGGTGGAACACTGAAGCTTTCTTT.

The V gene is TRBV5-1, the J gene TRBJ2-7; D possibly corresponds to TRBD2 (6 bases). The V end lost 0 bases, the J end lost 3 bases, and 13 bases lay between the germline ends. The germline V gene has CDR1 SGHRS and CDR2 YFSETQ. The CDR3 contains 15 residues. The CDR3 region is CASSLGLASHYEQYF. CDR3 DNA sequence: TGCGCCAGCAGCTTGGGGCTAGCGTCGCACTACGAGCAGTACTTC.

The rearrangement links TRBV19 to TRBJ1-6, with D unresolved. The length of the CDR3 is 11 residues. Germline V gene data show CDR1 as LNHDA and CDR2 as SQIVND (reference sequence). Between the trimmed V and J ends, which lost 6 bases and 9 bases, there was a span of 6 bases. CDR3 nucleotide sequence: TGTGCCAGTAGCGGGAGTTCACCCCTCCACTTT. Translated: CASSGSSPLHF.

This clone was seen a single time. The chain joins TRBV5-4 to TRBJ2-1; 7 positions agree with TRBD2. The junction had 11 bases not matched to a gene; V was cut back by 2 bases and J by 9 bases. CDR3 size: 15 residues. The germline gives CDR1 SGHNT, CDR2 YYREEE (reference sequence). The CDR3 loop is CASSFAATGGGEQFF. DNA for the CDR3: TGTGCCAGCAGCTTTGCGGCCACGGGGGGAGGTGAGCAGTTCTTC.

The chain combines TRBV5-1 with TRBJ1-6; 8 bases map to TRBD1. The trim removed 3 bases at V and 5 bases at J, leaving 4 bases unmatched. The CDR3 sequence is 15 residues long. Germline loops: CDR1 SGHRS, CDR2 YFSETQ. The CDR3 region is CASSSGQEDNSPLHF. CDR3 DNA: TGCGCCAGCAGCTCGGGACAGGAAGATAATTCACCCCTCCACTTT.

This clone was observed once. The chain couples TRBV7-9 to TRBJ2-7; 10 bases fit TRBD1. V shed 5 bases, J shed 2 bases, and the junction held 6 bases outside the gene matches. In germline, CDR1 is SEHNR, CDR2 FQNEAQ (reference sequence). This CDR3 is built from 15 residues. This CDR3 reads CASSRPDRGTYEQYF. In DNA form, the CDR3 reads TGTGCCAGCAGCCGACCGGACAGGGGGACCTACGAGCAGTACTTC.

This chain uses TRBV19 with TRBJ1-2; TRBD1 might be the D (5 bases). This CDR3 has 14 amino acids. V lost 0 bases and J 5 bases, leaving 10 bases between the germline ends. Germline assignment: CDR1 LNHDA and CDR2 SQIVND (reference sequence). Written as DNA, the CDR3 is TGTGCCAGTAGTATAGAGGGGCGTAGTTATGGCTACACCTTC. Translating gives CASSIEGRSYGYTF.

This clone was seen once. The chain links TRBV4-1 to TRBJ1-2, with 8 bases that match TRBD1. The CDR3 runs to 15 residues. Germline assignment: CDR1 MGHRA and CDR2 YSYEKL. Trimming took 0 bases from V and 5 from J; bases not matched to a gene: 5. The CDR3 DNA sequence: TGCGCCAGCAGCCAAGACCCAGGGGGCGTATATGGCTACACCTTC. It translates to CASSQDPGGVYGYTF.

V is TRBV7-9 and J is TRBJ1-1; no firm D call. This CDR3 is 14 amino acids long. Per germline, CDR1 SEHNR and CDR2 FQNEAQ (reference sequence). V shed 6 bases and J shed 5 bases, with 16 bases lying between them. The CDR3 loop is CASSHSGGKTEAFF. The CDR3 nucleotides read TGTGCCAGCAGTCACAGTGGAGGAAAAACTGAAGCTTTCTTT.

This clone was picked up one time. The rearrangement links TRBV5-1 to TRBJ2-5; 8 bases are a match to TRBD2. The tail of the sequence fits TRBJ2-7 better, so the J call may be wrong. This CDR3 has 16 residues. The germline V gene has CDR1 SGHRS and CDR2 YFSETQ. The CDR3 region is CASSRLAGTSSYEQYF. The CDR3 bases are TGCGCCAGCAGCCGCTTAGCGGGGACTAGCTCCTACGAGCAGTACTTC.

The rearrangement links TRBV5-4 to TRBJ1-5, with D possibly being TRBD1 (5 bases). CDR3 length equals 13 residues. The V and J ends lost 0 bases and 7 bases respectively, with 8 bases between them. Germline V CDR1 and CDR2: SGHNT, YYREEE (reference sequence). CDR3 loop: CASSLGGGQPQHF. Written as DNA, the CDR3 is TGTGCCAGCAGCTTGGGCGGGGGACAGCCCCAGCATTTT.

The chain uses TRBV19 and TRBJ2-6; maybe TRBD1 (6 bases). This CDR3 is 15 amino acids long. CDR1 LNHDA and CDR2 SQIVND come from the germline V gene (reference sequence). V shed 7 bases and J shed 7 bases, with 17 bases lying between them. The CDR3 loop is CASTSRPGQANVLTF. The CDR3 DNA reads TGTGCCAGTACAAGTCGTCCGGGACAAGCCAACGTCCTGACTTTC. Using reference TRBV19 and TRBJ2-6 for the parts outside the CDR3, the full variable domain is DGGITQSPKYLFRKEGQNVTLSCEQNLNHDAMYWYRQDPGQGLRLIYYSQIVNDFQKGDIAEGYSVSREKKESFPLTVTSAQKNPTAFYLCASTSRPGQANVLTFGAGSRLTVL.

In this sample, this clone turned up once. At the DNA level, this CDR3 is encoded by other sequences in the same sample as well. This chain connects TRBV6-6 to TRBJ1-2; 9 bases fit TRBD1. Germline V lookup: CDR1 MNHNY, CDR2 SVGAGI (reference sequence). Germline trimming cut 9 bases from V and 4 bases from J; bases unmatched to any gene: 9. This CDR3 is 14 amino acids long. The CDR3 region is CASRLATGGYGYTF. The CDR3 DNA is TGTGCCAGTCGCCTAGCGACAGGGGGCTATGGCTACACCTTC.

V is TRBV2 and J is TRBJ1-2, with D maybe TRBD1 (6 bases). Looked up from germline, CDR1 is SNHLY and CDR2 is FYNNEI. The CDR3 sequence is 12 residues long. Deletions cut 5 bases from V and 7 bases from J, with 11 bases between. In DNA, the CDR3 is TGTGCCAGCAGTTGGGGACAAGGTGGCTACACCTTC. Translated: CASSWGQGGYTF.

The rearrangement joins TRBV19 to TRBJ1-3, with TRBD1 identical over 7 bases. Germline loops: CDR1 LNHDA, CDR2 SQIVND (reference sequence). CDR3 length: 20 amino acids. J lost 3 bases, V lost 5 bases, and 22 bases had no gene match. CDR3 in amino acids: CASSGLPGTAHALLGNTIYF. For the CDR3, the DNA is TGTGCCAGTAGTGGCCTACCCGGGACAGCCCATGCGCTCCTTGGAAACACCATATATTTT.

DNA for the CDR3: TGTGCCAGTACAATAAACTACAGGGGGCGAGGGGGCTACACCTTC. Translating gives CASTINYRGRGGYTF. This chain uses TRBV19 with TRBJ1-2; 9 nucleotides match TRBD1. The germline gives CDR1 LNHDA, CDR2 SQIVND (reference sequence). The V and J ends lost 7 bases and 8 bases, in that order; junction bases with no gene match: 14. The CDR3 runs 15 residues.

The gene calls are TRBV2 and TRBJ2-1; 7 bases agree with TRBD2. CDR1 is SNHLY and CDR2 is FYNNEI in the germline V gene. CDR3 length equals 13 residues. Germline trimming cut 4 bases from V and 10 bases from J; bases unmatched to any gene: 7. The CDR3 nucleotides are TGTGCCAGCAGTGGATGGACTAGAAGGGAGCAGTTCTTC. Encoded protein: CASSGWTRREQFF.

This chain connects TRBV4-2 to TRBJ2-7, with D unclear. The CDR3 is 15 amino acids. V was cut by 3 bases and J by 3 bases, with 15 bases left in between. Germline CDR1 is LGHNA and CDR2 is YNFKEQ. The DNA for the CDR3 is TGTGCCAGCAGCCAGGATCCAGGCGTACTCTACGAGCAGTACTTC. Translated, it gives CASSQDPGVLYEQYF.

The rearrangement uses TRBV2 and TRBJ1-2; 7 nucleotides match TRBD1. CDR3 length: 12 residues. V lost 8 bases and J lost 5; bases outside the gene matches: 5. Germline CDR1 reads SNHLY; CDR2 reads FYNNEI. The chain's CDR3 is CASGGQTYGYTF. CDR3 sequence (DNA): TGTGCCAGCGGGGGACAGACGTATGGCTACACCTTC.

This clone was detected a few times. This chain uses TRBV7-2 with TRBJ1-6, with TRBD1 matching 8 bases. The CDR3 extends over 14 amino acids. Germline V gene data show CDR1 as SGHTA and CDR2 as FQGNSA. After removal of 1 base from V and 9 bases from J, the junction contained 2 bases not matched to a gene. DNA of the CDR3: TGTGCCAGCAGCTTAGGGACAGGGAGTTCACCCCTCCACTTT. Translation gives CASSLGTGSSPLHF.

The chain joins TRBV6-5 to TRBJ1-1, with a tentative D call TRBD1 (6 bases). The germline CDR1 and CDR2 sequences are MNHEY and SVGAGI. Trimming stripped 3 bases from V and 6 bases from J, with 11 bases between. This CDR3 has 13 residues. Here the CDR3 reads CASSYQQGAEAFF. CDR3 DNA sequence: TGTGCCAGCAGTTATCAACAGGGCGCTGAAGCTTTCTTT.

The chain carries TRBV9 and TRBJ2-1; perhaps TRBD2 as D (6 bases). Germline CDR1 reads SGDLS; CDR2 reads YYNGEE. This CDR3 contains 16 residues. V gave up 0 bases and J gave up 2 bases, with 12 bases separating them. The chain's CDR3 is CASSVGGGGPYNEQFF. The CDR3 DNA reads TGTGCCAGCAGCGTAGGGGGAGGAGGGCCCTACAATGAGCAGTTCTTC.

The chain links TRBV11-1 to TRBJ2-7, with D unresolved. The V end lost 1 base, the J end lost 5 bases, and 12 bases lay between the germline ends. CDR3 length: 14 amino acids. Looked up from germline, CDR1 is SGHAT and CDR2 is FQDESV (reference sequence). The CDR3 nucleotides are TGTGCCAGCAGCTTAGGACCTTTTGAGGACGAGCAGTACTTC. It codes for CASSLGPFEDEQYF.

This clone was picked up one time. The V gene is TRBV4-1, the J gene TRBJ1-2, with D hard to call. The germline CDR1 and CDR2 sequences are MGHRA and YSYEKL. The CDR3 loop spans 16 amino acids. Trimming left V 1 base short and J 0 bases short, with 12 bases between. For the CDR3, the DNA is TGCGCCAGCAGCCAAGTTGGACTCACGGCTAACTATGGCTACACCTTC. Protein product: CASSQVGLTANYGYTF.